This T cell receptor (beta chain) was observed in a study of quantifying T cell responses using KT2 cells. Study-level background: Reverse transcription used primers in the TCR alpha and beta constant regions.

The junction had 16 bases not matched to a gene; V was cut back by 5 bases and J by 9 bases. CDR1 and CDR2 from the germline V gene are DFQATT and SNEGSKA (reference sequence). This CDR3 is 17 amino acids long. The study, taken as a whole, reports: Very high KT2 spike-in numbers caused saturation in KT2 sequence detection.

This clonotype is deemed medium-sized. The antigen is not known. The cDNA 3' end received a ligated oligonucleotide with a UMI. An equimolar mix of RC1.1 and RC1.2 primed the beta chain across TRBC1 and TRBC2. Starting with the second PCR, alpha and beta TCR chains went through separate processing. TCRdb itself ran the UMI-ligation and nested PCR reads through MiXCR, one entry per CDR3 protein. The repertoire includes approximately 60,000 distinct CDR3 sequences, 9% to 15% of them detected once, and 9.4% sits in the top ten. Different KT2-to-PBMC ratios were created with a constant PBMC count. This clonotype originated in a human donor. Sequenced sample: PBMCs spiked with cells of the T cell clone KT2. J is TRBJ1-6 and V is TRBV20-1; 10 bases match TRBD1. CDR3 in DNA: TGCAGTGCTTCCAGCGCCGGGACAGGGGAATTTAGTTCACCCCTCCACTTT. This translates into CSASSAGTGEFSSPLHF.